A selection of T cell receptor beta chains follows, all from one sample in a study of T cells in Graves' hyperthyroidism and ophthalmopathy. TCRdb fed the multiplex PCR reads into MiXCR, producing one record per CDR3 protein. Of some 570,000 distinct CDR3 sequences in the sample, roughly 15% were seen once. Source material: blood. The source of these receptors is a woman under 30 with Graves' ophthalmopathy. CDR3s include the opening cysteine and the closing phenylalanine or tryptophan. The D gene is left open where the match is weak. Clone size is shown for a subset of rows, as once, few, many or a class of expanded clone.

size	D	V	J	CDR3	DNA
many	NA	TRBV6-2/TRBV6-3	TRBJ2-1	CASRLRDNDNEQFF	TGTGCCAGCAGACTCCGGGACAACGACAATGAGCAGTTCTTC
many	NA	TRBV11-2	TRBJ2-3	CASSLSWTRGTDTQYF	TGTGCCAGCAGCTTATCCTGGACAAGGGGGACAGATACGCAGTATTTT
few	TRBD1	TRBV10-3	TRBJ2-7	CAKFPGQPLFSYEQYF	TGTGCCAAATTCCCGGGACAGCCACTATTCTCCTACGAGCAGTACTTC
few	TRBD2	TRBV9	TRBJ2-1	CASSILAGGWNEQFF	TGTGCCAGCAGCATACTAGCGGGAGGGTGGAATGAGCAGTTCTTC
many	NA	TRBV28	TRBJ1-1	CASSLPDRGRGNTEAFF	TGTGCCAGCAGTTTACCCGATCGGGGCAGGGGTAACACTGAAGCTTTCTTT
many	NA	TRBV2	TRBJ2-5	CASSPNGAPRETQYF	TGTGCCAGCAGTCCTAACGGGGCCCCAAGGGAGACCCAGTACTTC
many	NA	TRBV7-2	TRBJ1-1	CASVRGGTEAFF	TGTGCCAGCGTACGAGGTGGAACTGAAGCTTTCTTT
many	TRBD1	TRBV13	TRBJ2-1	CASSADRVNEQFF	TGTGCCAGCAGCGCGGACAGGGTTAATGAGCAGTTCTTC
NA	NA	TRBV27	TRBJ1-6	CASRVGPLYSPLHF	TGTGCCAGCAGAGTCGGGCCCCTCTATTCACCCCTCCACTTT
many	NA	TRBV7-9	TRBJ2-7	CASSPEAEQYF	TGTGCCAGCAGCCCAGAGGCGGAGCAGTACTTC
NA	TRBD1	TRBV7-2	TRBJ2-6	CASSLVEPGTVGSGANVLTF	TGTGCCAGCAGCTTAGTGGAACCCGGGACAGTAGGCTCTGGGGCCAACGTCCTGACTTTC
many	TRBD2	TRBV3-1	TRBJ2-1	CASSQDRLAGFYNEQFF	TGTGCCAGCAGCCAAGATCGGCTAGCGGGATTTTACAATGAGCAGTTCTTC
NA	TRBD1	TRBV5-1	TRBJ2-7	CASSIGQGGKSRVEQYF	TGCGCCAGCAGCATTGGACAGGGGGGAAAATCTAGGGTCGAGCAGTACTTC
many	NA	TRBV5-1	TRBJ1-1	CASSLGQGETEAFF	TGCGCCAGCAGCTTGGGCCAGGGTGAAACTGAAGCTTTCTTT
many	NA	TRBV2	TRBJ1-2	CASSEAGYGYGYTF	TGTGCCAGCAGTGAAGCAGGGTATGGGTATGGCTACACCTTC
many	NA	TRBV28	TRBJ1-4	CASSWGATNEKLFF	TGTGCCAGCAGTTGGGGGGCAACTAATGAAAAACTGTTTTTT
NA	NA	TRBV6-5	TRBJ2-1	CASSFYPSYNSYNEQFF	TGTGCCAGCAGTTTCTACCCAAGTTACAACTCCTACAATGAGCAGTTCTTC
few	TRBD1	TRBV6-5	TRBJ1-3	CASSSGQGRRRGSGNTIYF	TGTGCCAGCAGTTCCGGACAGGGGCGCCGAAGGGGTTCTGGAAACACCATATATTTT
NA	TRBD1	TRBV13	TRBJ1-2	CASSRPGQGPYGYTF	TGTGCCAGCAGCCGGCCGGGACAGGGGCCTTATGGCTACACCTTC
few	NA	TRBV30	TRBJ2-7	CAWSVPGGLRYEQYF	TGTGCCTGGAGTGTGCCGGGTGGGCTACGGTACGAGCAGTACTTC
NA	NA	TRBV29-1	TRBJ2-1	CSVAFRESRIDEQFF	TGCAGCGTAGCTTTCCGGGAATCGCGAATAGATGAGCAGTTCTTC
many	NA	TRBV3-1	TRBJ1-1	CASSQDRRGAEAFF	TGTGCCAGCAGCCAAGATCGGAGGGGCGCTGAAGCTTTCTTT
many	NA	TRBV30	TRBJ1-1	CAWIRGAENTEAFF	TGTGCCTGGATCAGGGGAGCTGAAAACACTGAAGCTTTCTTT
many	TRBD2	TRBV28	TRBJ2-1	CASSLSSGRLDEQFF	TGTGCCAGCAGTTTATCTAGCGGGAGGCTCGATGAGCAGTTCTTC
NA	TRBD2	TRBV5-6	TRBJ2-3	CASRPTSGGDTDTQYF	TGTGCCAGCAGACCTACTAGCGGGGGGGACACAGATACGCAGTATTTT
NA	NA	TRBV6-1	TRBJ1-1	CASSAQQWGNTEAFF	TGTGCCAGCAGTGCTCAACAGTGGGGTAACACTGAAGCTTTCTTT
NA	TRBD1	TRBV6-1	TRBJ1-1	CASSSTGRPSINTEAFF	TGTGCCAGCAGCTCGACAGGGAGACCTTCCATAAACACTGAAGCTTTCTTT
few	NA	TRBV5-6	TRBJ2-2	CASSLPGHRTGELFF	TGTGCCAGCAGCCTACCAGGGCATCGGACCGGGGAGCTGTTTTTT
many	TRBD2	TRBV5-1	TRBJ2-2	CASSFGTSGGHTGELFF	TGCGCCAGCAGCTTCGGGACTAGCGGGGGCCACACCGGGGAGCTGTTTTTT
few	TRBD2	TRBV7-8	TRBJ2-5	CASSLGVERGGWQTQYF	TGTGCCAGCAGCTTAGGGGTGGAGCGGGGGGGCTGGCAGACCCAGTACTTC
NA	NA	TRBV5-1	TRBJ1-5	CASSLGAENQPQHF	TGCGCCAGCAGCCTGGGGGCGGAGAATCAGCCCCAGCATTTT
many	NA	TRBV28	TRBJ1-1	CASRSNLAEAFF	TGTGCCAGCAGATCGAACCTCGCTGAAGCTTTCTTT
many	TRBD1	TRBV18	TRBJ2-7	CASSPSRTGVSYEQYF	TGTGCCAGCTCACCCTCTAGGACAGGAGTCTCCTACGAGCAGTACTTC
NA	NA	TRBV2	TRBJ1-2	CAGEGLANYGYTF	TGTGCCGGGGAAGGGCTCGCTAACTATGGCTACACCTTC
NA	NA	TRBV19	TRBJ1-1	CANTGSTEAFF	TGTGCCAATACAGGGAGCACTGAAGCTTTCTTT
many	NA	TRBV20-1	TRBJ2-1	CSARGTWRENNEQFF	TGCAGTGCTAGGGGTACCTGGCGAGAGAACAATGAGCAGTTCTTC
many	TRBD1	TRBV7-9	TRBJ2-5	CASSLEVARGRQTQYF	TGTGCCAGCAGCTTAGAAGTGGCCAGGGGGCGACAGACCCAGTACTTC
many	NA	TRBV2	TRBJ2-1	CASPIEGDPYNEQFF	TGTGCCAGCCCGATAGAAGGGGACCCCTACAATGAGCAGTTCTTC
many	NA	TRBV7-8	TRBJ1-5	CASREGRGNQPQHF	TGTGCCAGCAGGGAGGGCAGGGGCAATCAGCCCCAGCATTTT
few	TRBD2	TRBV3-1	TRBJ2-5	CASSQGPGGGIQETQYF	TGTGCCAGCAGCCAAGGTCCCGGGGGGGGGATCCAAGAGACCCAGTACTTC
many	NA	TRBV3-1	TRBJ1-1	CASSPKTDEAFF	TGTGCCAGCAGCCCCAAGACGGATGAAGCTTTCTTT
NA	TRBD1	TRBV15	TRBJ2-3	CATADGTGGDSTDTQYF	TGTGCCACGGCGGACGGGACAGGGGGCGATTCGACAGATACGCAGTATTTT
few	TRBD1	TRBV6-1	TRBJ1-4	CASRRTGALNEKLFF	TGTGCCAGCAGAAGAACAGGGGCACTTAATGAAAAACTGTTTTTT
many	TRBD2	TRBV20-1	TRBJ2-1	CSAPVAGGLNEQFF	TGCAGTGCGCCTGTAGCGGGGGGCCTAAATGAGCAGTTCTTC
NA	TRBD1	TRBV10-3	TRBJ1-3	CAISPAIGGTNTIYF	TGTGCCATCAGCCCAGCCATAGGGGGCACGAACACCATATATTTT
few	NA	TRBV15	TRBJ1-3	CATSRDITVSGNTIYF	TGTGCCACCAGCAGAGATATTACAGTCTCTGGAAACACCATATATTTT
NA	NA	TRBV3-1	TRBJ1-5	CASSQDLGGKQPQHF	TGTGCCAGCAGCCAAGATCTGGGAGGAAAACAGCCCCAGCATTTT
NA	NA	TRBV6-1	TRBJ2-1	CASSGAGTGNEQFF	TGTGCCAGCAGTGGAGCTGGGACTGGCAATGAGCAGTTCTTC
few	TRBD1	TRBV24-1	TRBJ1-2	CATSGFGQGGANGYTF	TGTGCCACCAGTGGTTTCGGACAGGGGGGCGCTAACGGCTACACCTTC
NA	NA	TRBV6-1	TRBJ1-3	CAIGPRGSGNTIYF	TGTGCCATCGGCCCCAGGGGCTCTGGAAACACCATATATTTT
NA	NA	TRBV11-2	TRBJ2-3	CASSATGSSTDTQYF	TGTGCCAGCAGCGCCACGGGGAGTAGCACAGATACGCAGTATTTT
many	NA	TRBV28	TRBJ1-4	CASSLSPGGGEKLFF	TGTGCCAGCAGTTTATCACCCGGGGGTGGGGAAAAACTGTTTTTT
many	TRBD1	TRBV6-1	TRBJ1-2	CASRRGQGYGYTF	TGTGCCAGCAGGAGAGGACAGGGCTATGGCTACACCTTC
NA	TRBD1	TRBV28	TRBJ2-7	CASSLIGWTGNHEQYF	TGTGCCAGCAGTTTGATTGGGTGGACAGGGAATCACGAGCAGTACTTC
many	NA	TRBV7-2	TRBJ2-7	CASSSSWPRRLEQYF	TGTGCCAGCAGCTCCAGTTGGCCCCGTAGACTGGAGCAGTACTTC
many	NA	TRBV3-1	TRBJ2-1	CASSQGRGKQFF	TGTGCCAGCAGCCAGGGGCGGGGTAAGCAGTTCTTC
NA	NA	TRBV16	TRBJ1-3	CASSPEGATIYF	TGTGCCAGCAGCCCCGAGGGCGCCACCATATATTTT